What follows are 6 T cell receptor beta chains derived from one specimen sequenced in a study of T cell repertoires in cytomegalovirus infection. TCRdb itself ran the reads through MiXCR, one entry per CDR3 protein. The sample consists of roughly 230,000 distinct CDR3 sequences, over 15% of them appearing once. Sequencing input: CD8+ T cells from PBMCs. These receptors originate from a human donor in good health (CMV status not recorded). Some clones in this sample may be carry-over from other donors' samples.

The V call is TRBV20-1, the J call TRBJ2-1; 8 bases agree with TRBD2. The CDR3 is made up of 18 amino acids. Germline assignment: CDR1 DFQATT and CDR2 SNEGSKA (reference sequence). V was clipped by 0 bases and J by 8 bases; unmatched bases: 18. CDR3 nucleotides: TGCAGTGCTAGAGATGGACGGGGGGGCCGTCCCCTAATTGATGAGCAGTTCTTC. Protein product: CSARDGRGGRPLIDEQFF.

The chain links TRBV2 to TRBJ2-2; 12 bases are a match to TRBD1. Unmatched junction bases numbered 1, after V lost 4 bases and J lost 4 bases. This CDR3 has 15 residues. Germline loops: CDR1 SNHLY, CDR2 FYNNEI. The DNA of the CDR3 is TGTGCCAGCAGTGCGGGACAGGGGGCCACCGGGGAGCTGTTTTTT. The encoded protein is CASSAGQGATGELFF.

This chain's CDR3 is CASTPGAASSYEQYF. Here the CDR3 DNA reads TGTGCCAGCACCCCGGGGGCAGCCTCATCCTACGAGCAGTACTTC. The chain couples TRBV6-6 to TRBJ2-7; D is tentatively TRBD1 or TRBD2 (6 bases each). The CDR3 length is 15 residues. Germline V lookup: CDR1 MNHNY, CDR2 SVGAGI (reference sequence). Deletions cut 7 bases from V and 1 base from J, with 17 bases between.

This clonotype was seen only a few times. This chain connects TRBV5-1 to TRBJ1-6, with 10 nucleotides matching TRBD1. Trimming cost V 4 bases and J 10 bases; bases outside gene matches: 8. Germline V CDR1 and CDR2: SGHRS, YFSETQ. This CDR3 is 15 amino acids long. CDR3 loop: CASSPDRGLGSPLHF. The CDR3 DNA is TGCGCCAGCAGCCCCGACAGGGGGCTGGGGTCACCCCTCCACTTT.

The V gene is TRBV4-3, the J gene TRBJ2-1; TRBD2 is a possible D gene (5 bases). Germline V gives CDR1 LGHNA, CDR2 YSLEER. The V end lost 1 base, the J end lost 0 bases, and 16 bases lay between the germline ends. The CDR3 consists of 18 residues. The CDR3 DNA follows: TGCGCCAGCAGCCAAGTTCGGACTGGGAGTAGCTCCTACAATGAGCAGTTCTTC. Translating gives CASSQVRTGSSSYNEQFF.

This clonotype was counted many times. The CDR3 sequence is CASSLTDFSGANVLTF. CDR3 DNA: TGTGCCAGCAGCTTAACGGATTTCTCTGGGGCCAACGTCCTGACTTTC. The chain recombines TRBV7-9 with TRBJ2-6; D gene unclear. Germline V gene lookup returns CDR1 SEHNR and CDR2 FQNEAQ (reference sequence). V lost 2 bases and J 0 bases, leaving 8 bases between the germline ends. This CDR3 region has 16 residues.